This T cell receptor (beta chain) was captured by sequencing in a study of blood T cell repertoires in COVID-19. Study-level background: PBMCs, B-cell-depleted T cells, or T cells were the source of the cDNA or gDNA that made up the material.

This clone was detected only once. Other DNA variants within this sample encode the same CDR3. The authors' processing: Reference gene primers were amplified, and this amplification served to estimate nucleated cell counts. Sequencing was performed with immunoSEQ multiplex PCR; in TCRdb, only in-frame clones are kept and a portion is missing. V and J calls and clone size are those listed in that table; D and trimming were worked out from the DNA. The sample lists 100,000 to 150,000 clones; around nine tenths were seen once. The TCR comes from a woman aged 80 or older with acute or convalescent COVID-19. The sequencing input was peripheral blood.

The CDR3 region has the DNA TGTGCCAGCTCACCAGGGGGCTCCAATCAGCCCCAGCATTTT. This sequence encodes CASSPGGSNQPQHF. J is TRBJ1-5 and V is TRBV18; D possibly corresponds to TRBD1 (6 bases). CDR1 is KGHSH, CDR2 LQKENI, per germline. V shed 2 bases and J shed 3 bases, with 8 bases lying between them. This CDR3 comprises 14 residues.